A selection of T cell receptor beta chains follows, all from one sample in a study of shared T cell receptors in the human thymus. Libraries were prepared by immunoSEQ multiplex PCR; TCRdb keeps only in-frame clonotypes and omits some of them. Among about 660,000 clones listed, about 87% were seen once. These data were also reused for a study on human thymus T cells.

Sequences were obtained from thymocytes. These receptors all come from a boy under two years old with a congenital heart defect. CDR3s include the opening cysteine and the closing phenylalanine or tryptophan. The order of the fields is clone size, V gene, J gene, D gene, CDR3 DNA, CDR3 protein. D genes are given only for firm matches. Some rows have no size entry. The others give once, few or many, or a class for an expanded clone.

clone size: once; V gene: TRBV4-3; J gene: TRBJ2-3; D gene: -; CDR3 DNA: TGCGCCAGCAGCCAAGAGAGTGGCAGTAGCATGGGTGGCACAGATACGCAGTATTTT; CDR3 protein: CASSQESGSSMGGTDTQYF
clone size: -; V gene: TRBV28; J gene: TRBJ2-3; D gene: TRBD2; CDR3 DNA: TGTGCCAGCCAAGCTACTAGCGGGAGCTCGGCGCAGTATTTT; CDR3 protein: CASQATSGSSAQYF
clone size: -; V gene: TRBV4-3; J gene: TRBJ1-2; D gene: -; CDR3 DNA: TGCGCCAGCAGCCAAGATGCGGGCCCCGCTAACTATGGCTACACCTTC; CDR3 protein: CASSQDAGPANYGYTF
clone size: -; V gene: TRBV7-6; J gene: TRBJ2-7; D gene: TRBD2; CDR3 DNA: TGTGCCAGCGCTTTAGGGACTAGCGGATCCTACGAGCAGTACTTC; CDR3 protein: CASALGTSGSYEQYF
clone size: once; V gene: TRBV4-3; J gene: TRBJ2-2; D gene: -; CDR3 DNA: TGCGCCAGCAGCCAAGGGGCGGGGAACACCGGGGAGCTGTTTTTT; CDR3 protein: CASSQGAGNTGELFF
clone size: -; V gene: TRBV2; J gene: TRBJ1-2; D gene: TRBD1; CDR3 DNA: TGTGCCAGCAGTACAGGGGGCCGGGGCTACACCTTC; CDR3 protein: CASSTGGRGYTF
clone size: -; V gene: TRBV4-3; J gene: TRBJ2-2; D gene: TRBD1; CDR3 DNA: TGCGCCAGCAGCCAAAGATCCACAGGGGGATGGACCGGGGAGCTGTTTTTT; CDR3 protein: CASSQRSTGGWTGELFF
clone size: -; V gene: TRBV6-1; J gene: TRBJ2-5; D gene: TRBD1; CDR3 DNA: TGTGCCAGCAGTGTCTATCGAGACAGGGGTAGAGAGCAGTACTTC; CDR3 protein: CASSVYRDRGREQYF
clone size: -; V gene: TRBV27; J gene: TRBJ2-1; D gene: TRBD2; CDR3 DNA: TGTGCCAGCAGAACCCAGAGAGGAGCGGGAGGTTCCTCCGAAAACAATGAGCAGTTCTTC; CDR3 protein: CASRTQRGAGGSSENNEQFF
clone size: -; V gene: TRBV29-1; J gene: TRBJ1-1; D gene: TRBD1; CDR3 DNA: TGCAGCGTTGAACGGACAGGGGTGAACACTGAAGCTTTCTTT; CDR3 protein: CSVERTGVNTEAFF
clone size: -; V gene: TRBV19; J gene: TRBJ2-1; D gene: -; CDR3 DNA: TGTGCCAGTAGTGGCGCGAGGATGGAGCAGTTCTTC; CDR3 protein: CASSGARMEQFF
clone size: -; V gene: TRBV28; J gene: TRBJ2-1; D gene: -; CDR3 DNA: TGTGCCAGCAGAAACCGGGGCAATGAGCAGTTCTTC; CDR3 protein: CASRNRGNEQFF
clone size: -; V gene: TRBV28; J gene: TRBJ2-1; D gene: -; CDR3 DNA: TGTGCCAGCAGTTTATGTATCTACAATGAGCAGTTCTTC; CDR3 protein: CASSLCIYNEQFF
clone size: -; V gene: TRBV30; J gene: TRBJ1-5; D gene: -; CDR3 DNA: TGTGCCTGGGCCCTGGGGGGGGCCAGCAATCAGCCCCAGCATTTT; CDR3 protein: CAWALGGASNQPQHF
clone size: -; V gene: TRBV18; J gene: TRBJ2-5; D gene: -; CDR3 DNA: TGTGCCAGCTCACCACGAAGAGGGACCCAGTACTTC; CDR3 protein: CASSPRRGTQYF
clone size: -; V gene: TRBV4-1; J gene: TRBJ1-1; D gene: TRBD1; CDR3 DNA: TGCGCCAGCAGCCGGATTCCCGGGACAGATCTGGAGATGAACACTGAAGCTTTCTTT; CDR3 protein: CASSRIPGTDLEMNTEAFF
clone size: -; V gene: TRBV28; J gene: TRBJ1-2; D gene: -; CDR3 DNA: TGTGCCAGCAGTACCCGACATTACGGCTACACCTTC; CDR3 protein: CASSTRHYGYTF
clone size: -; V gene: TRBV6-1; J gene: TRBJ1-5; D gene: -; CDR3 DNA: TGTGCCAGCAGTGACGGACACTTCAATCAGCCCCAGCATTTT; CDR3 protein: CASSDGHFNQPQHF
clone size: few; V gene: TRBV29-1; J gene: TRBJ1-1; D gene: -; CDR3 DNA: TGCAGCGTTGAAGATGTGCTTTCTGGGGGCCTCGGTGGGGCTTTCTTT; CDR3 protein: CSVEDVLSGGLGGAFF
clone size: -; V gene: TRBV25-1; J gene: TRBJ1-6; D gene: -; CDR3 DNA: TGTGCCAGCAGTGAATCTGGGGACTTTGGTAATTCACCCCTCCACTTT; CDR3 protein: CASSESGDFGNSPLHF
clone size: -; V gene: TRBV6-6; J gene: TRBJ1-5; D gene: -; CDR3 DNA: TGTGCCAGCGCTATGACAGACAGCAATCAGCCCCAGCATTTT; CDR3 protein: CASAMTDSNQPQHF
clone size: once; V gene: TRBV6-1; J gene: TRBJ1-2; D gene: TRBD1; CDR3 DNA: TGTGCCGCGGGACAGACTAGTCATGGCTACACCTTC; CDR3 protein: CAAGQTSHGYTF
clone size: -; V gene: TRBV5-1; J gene: TRBJ1-1; D gene: TRBD1; CDR3 DNA: TGCGCCAGCAGCTTGGTAGGATGGACAGGGATGAACACTGAAGCTTTCTTT; CDR3 protein: CASSLVGWTGMNTEAFF
clone size: -; V gene: TRBV18; J gene: TRBJ2-5; D gene: -; CDR3 DNA: TGTGCCAGCTCACCACGTGCTAGCTGGCAAGAGACCCAGTACTTC; CDR3 protein: CASSPRASWQETQYF
clone size: -; V gene: TRBV18; J gene: TRBJ2-3; D gene: TRBD2; CDR3 DNA: TGTGCCAGCTCACCACCGAAGCGGGGGGGCCCTCAACGCACAGATACGCAGTATTTT; CDR3 protein: CASSPPKRGGPQRTDTQYF
clone size: once; V gene: TRBV6-1; J gene: TRBJ2-1; D gene: TRBD2; CDR3 DNA: TGTGCCAGCAGGGACCTAGCGGGGGGGGTCAATGAGCAGTTCTTC; CDR3 protein: CASRDLAGGVNEQFF
clone size: -; V gene: TRBV27; J gene: TRBJ2-1; D gene: -; CDR3 DNA: TGTGCCAGCACCCGGACACCACACGAGTCTACAACGGGCAACAATGAGCAGTTCTTC; CDR3 protein: CASTRTPHESTTGNNEQFF
clone size: few; V gene: TRBV5-1; J gene: TRBJ2-1; D gene: TRBD2; CDR3 DNA: TGCGCCAGCAGAAATAGCGGGGGGACCTACAATGAGCAGTTCTTC; CDR3 protein: CASRNSGGTYNEQFF
clone size: few; V gene: TRBV7-9; J gene: TRBJ2-2; D gene: -; CDR3 DNA: TGTGCCATCCAGGACAGCTACACCGGGGAGCTGTTTTTT; CDR3 protein: CAIQDSYTGELFF
clone size: -; V gene: TRBV5-5; J gene: TRBJ1-4; D gene: TRBD1; CDR3 DNA: TGTGCCAGCAGCTCGGGACAGGCAACTAATGAAAAACTGTTTTTT; CDR3 protein: CASSSGQATNEKLFF
clone size: -; V gene: TRBV9; J gene: TRBJ2-1; D gene: TRBD2; CDR3 DNA: TGTGCCAGCAGCCCCCGGACTAGCGGGAGATGGAATGAGCAGTTCTTC; CDR3 protein: CASSPRTSGRWNEQFF